The rows below give T cell receptor beta chains drawn from one sample of a study of Ad26.COV2.S vaccination and SARS-CoV-2 variants. Sequenced by immunoSEQ multiplex PCR; TCRdb stores in-frame clones only, minus some. This sample carries 380,000 or so clones, around nine tenths of them seen once, and the ten largest clones take approximately 12%. The material was peripheral blood, obtained in a trial of Ad26.COV2.S vaccine versus placebo. These TCRs come from a person between 18 and 65 years old who received the Ad26.COV2.S COVID-19 vaccine or a placebo. Each CDR3 is given without its conserved first and last residue. Fields, in order: V gene, J gene, CDR3 protein.

>TRBV19|TRBJ2-1
ASSIRAAGGFNEQF
>TRBV14|TRBJ2-1
ASSPRGSGSGRYNEQF
>TRBV30|TRBJ2-7
AWTTGSSYEQY
>TRBV5-1|TRBJ2-1
ASSGAEEAHYNEQF
>TRBV24-1|TRBJ1-2
ATSDFTRSYGYT
>TRBV4-3|TRBJ1-3
ASSQDMGTGNTIY
>TRBV10-2|TRBJ2-3
ATRTSGLGRDTQY
>TRBV6-1|TRBJ2-1
ASSDGGLAGGIYNEQF
>TRBV6-6|TRBJ1-1
ASTLSFRLNTEAF
>TRBV4-3|TRBJ1-5
ASSQEWSGPRPQH
>TRBV6-5|TRBJ2-4
ASSRFSGLKNIQY
>TRBV18|TRBJ2-2
ASSPRTGNTGELF
>TRBV19|TRBJ2-7
ASSIFWDTGHFEQY
>TRBV4-3|TRBJ2-1
ASSQAGQRAQGNEQF
>TRBV4-3|TRBJ1-4
ASSQDGPTTNEKLF
>TRBV5-6|TRBJ2-4
ASSVKGFAKNIQY
>TRBV5-1|TRBJ1-2
ASGESLLGYGYT
>TRBV29-1|TRBJ2-7
SVDSSSGSYEQY
>TRBV7-2|TRBJ1-6
ASSLFNLGALGPLH
>TRBV30|TRBJ2-7
AWTSGISYEQY